This is a list of T cell receptor beta chains from one sample in a study of OX40 agonist ivuxolimab in advanced cancers. Data came from immunoSEQ multiplex PCR; TCRdb stores just in-frame clones and leaves some out. Among 50,000 or so clones, less than 95% were seen once, and the ten largest hold 8.5% to 9%. The sequences come from CD4+ or CD8+ T cells sorted from blood, collected in a trial of the OX40 agonist ivuxolimab. These receptors were obtained from an adult with an advanced solid tumor such as melanoma, head and neck, liver or kidney cancer. CDR3s leave out the opening cysteine and the closing phenylalanine or tryptophan. A D gene is named only where the DNA matches it firmly. Size tells how often a clone was seen (once, few, many) or the class of an expanded clone, and some rows leave it out.

abundance	v_gene	j_gene	d_gene	CDR3aa
NA	TRBV13	TRBJ2-3	NA	ASSLGIGSTDTQY
NA	TRBV9	TRBJ2-1	NA	ASSPGGTYEQF
NA	TRBV28	TRBJ2-7	TRBD2	ASSLSGSAYEQY
NA	TRBV14	TRBJ1-1	NA	ASSHEGYTEAF
NA	TRBV11-2	TRBJ2-5	NA	ASSPPGGETQY
NA	TRBV2	TRBJ1-4	TRBD1	ASGGSTGGRINEKLF
NA	TRBV7-9	TRBJ2-2	NA	ASLDTGELF
NA	TRBV19	TRBJ1-4	NA	ASRTLLDEKLF
NA	TRBV29-1	TRBJ2-7	NA	SVLDREQY
NA	TRBV7-9	TRBJ1-5	NA	ASSLSGEYSNQPQH
NA	TRBV7-2	TRBJ2-3	NA	ASEPGASTDTQY
NA	TRBV27	TRBJ2-3	NA	ASSSSDYTDTQY
once	TRBV4-2	TRBJ1-5	NA	ASSLLNNQPQH
once	TRBV4-1	TRBJ2-3	TRBD2	ASSLSSGVGTDTQY
NA	TRBV5-1	TRBJ2-1	NA	ASSLAFNRYNEQF
NA	TRBV25-1	TRBJ2-1	NA	ASSNPRGLEF
once	TRBV4-3	TRBJ2-2	NA	ASSQDTSGWGSTGELF
NA	TRBV7-2	TRBJ2-7	TRBD2	ASSPGLAGYEQY
NA	TRBV25-1	TRBJ1-2	NA	ASSGTGPKGGYT
NA	TRBV15	TRBJ2-5	NA	ATSRARPPDNQETQY
NA	TRBV9	TRBJ2-1	TRBD1	ASSIGQGASSEQF
few	TRBV19	TRBJ1-1	TRBD1	ASSMWDSGNTEAF
NA	TRBV6-5	TRBJ1-1	TRBD1	ASSIGQVNTEAF
NA	TRBV28	TRBJ2-1	TRBD2	ASSLFAREGLHNEQF
NA	TRBV7-6	TRBJ2-2	NA	ASSLAWTGELF